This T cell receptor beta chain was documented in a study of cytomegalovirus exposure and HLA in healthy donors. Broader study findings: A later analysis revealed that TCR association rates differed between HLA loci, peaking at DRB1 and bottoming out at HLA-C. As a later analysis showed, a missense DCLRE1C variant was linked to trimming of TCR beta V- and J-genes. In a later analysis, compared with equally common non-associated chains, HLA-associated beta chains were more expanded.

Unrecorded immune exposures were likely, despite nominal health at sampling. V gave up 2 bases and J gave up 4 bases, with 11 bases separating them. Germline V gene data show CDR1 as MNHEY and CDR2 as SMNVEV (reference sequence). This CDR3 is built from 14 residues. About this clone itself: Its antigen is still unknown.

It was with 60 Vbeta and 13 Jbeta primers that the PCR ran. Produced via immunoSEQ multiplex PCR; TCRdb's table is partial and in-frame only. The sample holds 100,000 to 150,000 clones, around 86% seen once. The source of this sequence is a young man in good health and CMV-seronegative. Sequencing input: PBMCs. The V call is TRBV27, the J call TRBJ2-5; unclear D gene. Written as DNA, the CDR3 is TGTGCCAGCAGTTTAGAGTCGGGTGGAGAGACCCAGTACTTC. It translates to CASSLESGGETQYF.